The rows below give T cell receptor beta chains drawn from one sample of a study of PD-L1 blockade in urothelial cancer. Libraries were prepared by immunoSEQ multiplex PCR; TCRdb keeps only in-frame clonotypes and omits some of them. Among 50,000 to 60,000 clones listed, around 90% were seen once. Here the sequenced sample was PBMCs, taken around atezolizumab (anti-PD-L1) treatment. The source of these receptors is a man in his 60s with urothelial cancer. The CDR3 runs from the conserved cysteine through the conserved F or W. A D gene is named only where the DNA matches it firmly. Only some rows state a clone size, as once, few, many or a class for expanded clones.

CASISRAPKGTEAFF | TGTGCCAGTATTTCCCGGGCCCCGAAGGGGACTGAAGCTTTCTTT | - | TRBV19 | - | TRBJ1-1
CSATVAYEQYF | TGCAGCGCGACAGTGGCCTACGAGCAGTACTTC | - | TRBV29-1 | - | TRBJ2-7
CASSVGQSSNQPQHF | TGTGCCAGCAGTGTGGGGCAGTCTAGCAATCAGCCCCAGCATTTT | - | TRBV6-1 | - | TRBJ1-5
CASSTRTGLEKLFF | TGTGCCAGTAGTACTCGGACAGGTCTTGAAAAACTGTTTTTT | TRBD1 | TRBV19 | - | TRBJ1-4
CASSQAGGRSGNTIYF | TGCGCCAGCAGCCAGGCAGGGGGCAGGTCTGGAAACACCATATATTTT | TRBD1 | TRBV4-3 | - | TRBJ1-3
CASSSPVRNEQFF | TGTGCCAGCAGCTCCCCGGTCCGGAATGAGCAGTTCTTC | - | TRBV7-3 | - | TRBJ2-1
CASSRQGGFQTSPDTQYF | TGTGCCAGTAGTAGGCAGGGAGGATTCCAGACGTCGCCAGATACGCAGTATTTT | - | TRBV19 | - | TRBJ2-3
CASSSFNTGELFF | TGCGCCAGCAGCTCTTTCAACACCGGGGAGCTGTTTTTT | - | TRBV5-1 | once | TRBJ2-2
CASSGATDGYTF | TGTGCCAGCAGCGGCGCGACAGATGGCTACACCTTC | - | TRBV9 | - | TRBJ1-2
CASSQVLGDEKLFF | TGCGCCAGCAGCCAAGTGTTGGGCGATGAAAAACTGTTTTTT | - | TRBV4-1 | once | TRBJ1-4
CASSSGRAREQYF | TGTGCCAGCAGCTCGGGAAGGGCTAGGGAGCAGTACTTC | - | TRBV7-2 | once | TRBJ2-7
CASSQGPGGTNQPQHF | TGTGCCAGCAGCCAAGGGCCAGGGGGGACCAATCAGCCCCAGCATTTT | TRBD1 | TRBV4-2 | - | TRBJ1-5
CASSVATTAGQETQYF | TGTGCCAGCAGCGTAGCTACGACAGCCGGTCAAGAGACCCAGTACTTC | - | TRBV9 | - | TRBJ2-5
CASALRTGTQIYEQYF | TGTGCTAGTGCTCTTAGGACCGGGACTCAGATCTACGAGCAGTACTTC | - | TRBV12-5 | - | TRBJ2-7
CASHSASGSSRTQYF | TGTGCCAGCCATTCAGCTAGCGGGAGTTCGCGGACGCAGTATTTT | TRBD2 | TRBV6-5 | - | TRBJ2-3
CASSLNGMNTGELFF | TGTGCCAGCAGCTTAAACGGGATGAACACCGGGGAGCTGTTTTTT | - | TRBV7-9 | - | TRBJ2-2
CASSPRQGQSTDTQYF | TGTGCCAGCTCACCCCGTCAGGGACAAAGCACAGATACGCAGTATTTT | - | TRBV18 | - | TRBJ2-3
CASGLVPSPYYNEQFF | TGTGCTAGTGGTTTGGTACCGAGCCCGTATTACAATGAGCAGTTCTTC | - | TRBV12-5 | - | TRBJ2-1
CARNTGKGTEAFF | TGTGCCAGAAACACAGGAAAGGGCACTGAAGCTTTCTTT | - | TRBV2 | - | TRBJ1-1
CAWSWTGGEPEQFF | TGTGCCTGGAGCTGGACAGGGGGCGAACCTGAGCAGTTCTTC | TRBD1 | TRBV30 | - | TRBJ2-1
CSVDSGGAYEQYF | TGCAGCGTTGATAGCGGGGGGGCCTACGAGCAGTACTTC | TRBD2 | TRBV29-1 | - | TRBJ2-7
CASSSEKRGIYEQYF | TGTGCCAGCAGCTCGGAAAAACGGGGGATCTACGAGCAGTACTTC | - | TRBV7-9 | - | TRBJ2-7
CASSRGLAGGFGEQYF | TGCGCCAGCAGCCGTGGACTAGCGGGAGGATTTGGCGAGCAGTACTTC | TRBD2 | TRBV4-3 | - | TRBJ2-7
CASSYSRGAYEQYF | TGTGCCAGCAGTTACTCTCGGGGGGCCTACGAGCAGTACTTC | TRBD2 | TRBV6-5 | - | TRBJ2-7
CASALGDRDTQYF | TGCGCCAGTGCCCTCGGGGACAGGGATACGCAGTATTTT | TRBD1 | TRBV10-1 | - | TRBJ2-3
CASSDRTGQNEKLFF | TGTGCCAGCAGCGACCGGACAGGACAAAATGAAAAACTGTTTTTT | TRBD1 | TRBV9 | - | TRBJ1-4
CASSLVVAGGYNEQFF | TGTGCCAGCAGCTTAGTAGTAGCGGGGGGTTACAATGAGCAGTTCTTC | TRBD2 | TRBV7-2 | once | TRBJ2-1
CASRLECRSNTEAFF | TGTGCAAGTCGCTTAGAGTGCAGGTCGAACACTGAAGCTTTCTTT | - | TRBV12-2 | - | TRBJ1-1
CASSVATGSSGANVLTF | TGTGCCAGCAGCGTAGCGACAGGTTCCTCTGGGGCCAACGTCCTGACTTTC | - | TRBV9 | - | TRBJ2-6
CATPGGQIMDYGYTF | TGTGCCACCCCTGGGGGACAAATTATGGACTATGGCTACACCTTC | - | TRBV2 | - | TRBJ1-2
CASSRVTSGGAWGGELFF | TGCGCCAGCAGCCGCGTAACTAGCGGGGGGGCGTGGGGCGGGGAGCTGTTTTTT | TRBD2 | TRBV4-1 | - | TRBJ2-2